What follows are 21 T cell receptor beta chains derived from one specimen sequenced in a study of graft-versus-host responses after intestinal transplantation. For these TCRs, the target antigens are not known. Sequencing was performed with immunoSEQ multiplex PCR; in TCRdb, only in-frame clones are kept and a portion is missing. This table holds about 50,000 clones, around nine tenths found once. The sample consisted of unstimulated CD4+ T cells sorted from spleen or lymph node cells, taken before transplant. These receptors were obtained from a human donor who was the organ donor for an intestinal transplant.

The V and J genes are TRBV25-1 and TRBJ2-1; D is perhaps TRBD1 (6 bases). The CDR3 consists of 12 residues. V was trimmed by 6 bases and J by 4 bases, leaving 7 bases between them. Per germline, CDR1 MGHDK and CDR2 SYGVNS. The CDR3 loop reads CASRRGYNEQFF. The CDR3 DNA reads TGTGCCAGCAGGAGGGGGTACAATGAGCAGTTCTTC.

The chain uses TRBV7-9 and TRBJ2-5, with 10 nucleotides matching TRBD2. The germline V gene encodes CDR1 SEHNR and CDR2 FQNEAQ (reference sequence). There are 15 residues in the CDR3. V trimming: 3 bases; J trimming: 3 bases; junction bases outside the gene matches: 4. CDR3 residues: CASSLTGTSEETQYF. For the CDR3, the DNA is TGTGCCAGCAGCTTGACAGGGACTAGCGAAGAGACCCAGTACTTC.

The rearrangement links TRBV19 to TRBJ2-7; D uncertain. Trimming removed 3 bases at V and 2 bases at J, with 11 bases between. The germline V gene has CDR1 LNHDA and CDR2 SQIVND (reference sequence). The CDR3 extends over 14 amino acids. CDR3 nucleotides: TGTGCCAGTAGTATCGGTGTTCAAACCTACGAGCAGTACTTC. Its protein is CASSIGVQTYEQYF.

The V and J genes are TRBV7-2 and TRBJ1-1, with 7 bases lining up with TRBD1. With 8 bases clipped from V and 0 bases from J, the junction kept 0 bases outside the gene matches. CDR1 is SGHTA, CDR2 FQGNSA, per germline. The CDR3 totals 12 residues. The DNA for the CDR3 is TGTGCCAGCGGACAGGTGAACACTGAAGCTTTCTTT. Encoded protein: CASGQVNTEAFF.

The J gene is TRBJ2-7, the V gene TRBV11-2, with 12 bases lining up with TRBD2. V gave up 4 bases and J gave up 6 bases; unmatched junction bases: 7. Germline V gene data show CDR1 as SGHAT and CDR2 as FQNNGV. CDR3 length equals 15 residues. DNA for the CDR3: TGTGCCAGCAGCTACCCTAGCGGGAGGGCCCTCGAGCAGTACTTC. This gives the protein CASSYPSGRALEQYF.

The chain uses TRBV7-2 and TRBJ2-5, with 7 bases that match TRBD2. The DNA end favors TRBJ2-7, so the J call may be wrong. Per germline, CDR1 SGHTA and CDR2 FQGNSA. The CDR3 runs 16 residues. The CDR3, as DNA: TGTGCCAGCAGCTTATCAGAGGCTAGCGGATCCTACGAGCAGTACTTC. Its translation: CASSLSEASGSYEQYF.

The chain carries TRBV7-2 and TRBJ2-3; TRBD2 matches 15 bases. This CDR3 has 15 residues. Germline V gene sequence: CDR1 SGHTA, CDR2 FQGNSA. J gave up 5 bases and V 5 bases, and 2 bases lay outside the gene matches. The CDR3 nucleotides read TGTGCCAGCAGCCGGACTAGCGGGAGGGGAGATACGCAGTATTTT. Residues: CASSRTSGRGDTQYF.

This sequence joins TRBV6-6 and TRBJ1-4; perhaps TRBD1 as D (6 bases). V was cut by 8 bases and J by 5 bases, with 12 bases left in between. The CDR3 sequence is 13 residues long. Germline CDR1 MNHNY, CDR2 SVGAGI (reference sequence). This CDR3 is CASRDKKNEKLFF. CDR3 nucleotide sequence: TGTGCCAGCCGGGACAAAAAAAATGAAAAACTGTTTTTT.

The sample holds a few counts of this clone. CDR3 residues: CASSSGRAYEQYF. In DNA, the CDR3 is TGCGCCAGCAGTAGCGGGAGGGCCTACGAGCAGTACTTC. This chain links TRBV5-1 with TRBJ2-7; 11 bases agree with TRBD2. The germline gives CDR1 SGHRS, CDR2 YFSETQ. There are 13 residues in the CDR3. V gave up 5 bases and J gave up 2 bases; unmatched junction bases: 0. Combining the CDR3 with reference TRBV5-1 and TRBJ2-7 gives the whole variable domain KAGVTQTPRYLIKTRGQQVTLSCSPISGHRSVSWYQQTPGQGLQFLFEYFSETQRNKGNFPGRFSGRQFSNSRSEMNVSTLELGDSALYLCASSSGRAYEQYFGPGTRLTVT.

This chain links TRBV30 with TRBJ1-2, with D tentatively TRBD1 (5 bases). The V end lost 1 base, the J end lost 5 bases, and 8 bases lay between the germline ends. CDR3 length: 12 residues. Germline V gene sequence: CDR1 GTSNPN, CDR2 SVGIG (reference sequence). CDR3 nucleotides: TGTGCCTGGAGTGGCGGGGGGTATGGCTACACCTTC. It encodes CAWSGGGYGYTF.

The gene calls are TRBV30 and TRBJ1-5; D unclear. Trimming shortened V by 2 bases and J by 0 bases, and 5 bases separated the two germline ends. The CDR3 has 13 amino acids. Germline V gene sequence: CDR1 GTSNPN, CDR2 SVGIG (reference sequence). CDR3 region: CAWSKYSNQPQHF. Here the CDR3 DNA reads TGTGCCTGGAGTAAATATAGCAATCAGCCCCAGCATTTT.

The rearrangement links TRBV7-8 to TRBJ2-7; 8 nucleotides match TRBD1. CDR3 size: 15 residues. Germline CDR1 reads SGHVS; CDR2 reads FQNEAQ. The junction had 9 bases not matched to a gene; V was cut back by 5 bases and J by 3 bases. The DNA of the CDR3 is TGTGCCAGCAGCGACCTACAGGGGGAGGTCTACGAGCAGTACTTC. Its protein product is CASSDLQGEVYEQYF.

This chain uses TRBV6-5 with TRBJ1-1, with D unclear. Trimming took off 2 bases at V and 7 bases at J, with 11 bases between the two ends. Germline V gene data show CDR1 as MNHEY and CDR2 as SVGAGI. The CDR3 runs 13 residues. This CDR3 is CASSYLRELEAFF. The CDR3 nucleotides read TGTGCCAGCAGTTACCTTAGGGAGCTTGAAGCTTTCTTT.

A few counts support this clone. The rearrangement links TRBV7-2 to TRBJ2-1; no definite D call. CDR3 length equals 13 residues. Per germline, CDR1 SGHTA and CDR2 FQGNSA. Trimming cost V 3 bases and J 4 bases, with 7 bases left between them. The CDR3 here is CASSFGQYNEQFF. The CDR3 nucleotides are TGTGCCAGCAGCTTCGGCCAGTACAATGAGCAGTTCTTC.

The rearrangement uses TRBV7-2 and TRBJ2-4, with D perhaps TRBD2 (6 bases). Germline V gene sequence: CDR1 SGHTA, CDR2 FQGNSA. This CDR3 comprises 15 residues. With 5 bases removed from V and 3 bases from J, the gap between germline ends came to 14 bases. The CDR3 nucleotides are TGTGCCAGCAGCGCGATGGGACTTGACAAAAACATTCAGTACTTC. It codes for CASSAMGLDKNIQYF. Using reference TRBV7-2 and TRBJ2-4 for the parts outside the CDR3, the full variable domain is GAGVSQSPSNKVTEKGKDVELRCDPISGHTALYWYRQSLGQGLEFLIYFQGNSAPDKSGLPSDRFSAERTGGSVSTLTIQRTQQEDSAVYLCASSAMGLDKNIQYFGAGTRLSVL.

V is TRBV29-1 and J is TRBJ2-1; the D gene is possibly TRBD2 (6 bases). Germline CDR1 reads SQVTM; CDR2 reads ANQGSEA. CDR3 length equals 13 residues. V was cut by 4 bases and J by 6 bases, with 13 bases left in between. Written as DNA, the CDR3 is TGCAGCGTTGGGATTAGCGGCGCCAATGAGCAGTTCTTC. The encoded protein is CSVGISGANEQFF.

The chain joins TRBV9 to TRBJ2-3; D tentatively fits TRBD1 or TRBD2 (6 bases each). Germline V gene lookup returns CDR1 SGDLS and CDR2 YYNGEE. The CDR3 covers 16 residues. V dropped 2 bases and J dropped 2 bases, with 15 bases sitting between them. CDR3 loop: CASSVLGGLTTDTQYF. The CDR3 bases are TGTGCCAGCAGCGTCCTAGGGGGACTTACCACAGATACGCAGTATTTT.

V gene TRBV6-5 combines with J gene TRBJ1-1; D is possibly TRBD1 (6 bases). This CDR3 spans 15 amino acids. Looked up from germline, CDR1 is MNHEY and CDR2 is SVGAGI. The V end was cut by 3 bases, the J end by 3 bases, with 14 bases between. Here the CDR3 DNA reads TGTGCCAGCAGTTATTCCACATCAGGGGACACTGAAGCTTTCTTT. This sequence encodes CASSYSTSGDTEAFF.

The chain carries TRBV4-2 and TRBJ1-2; maybe TRBD1 (6 bases). The V end was cut by 1 base, the J end by 5 bases, with 11 bases between. This CDR3 is 14 amino acids long. Germline V CDR1 and CDR2: LGHNA, YNFKEQ. The CDR3 spells CASSQVGGGYGYTF. The CDR3 nucleotides are TGTGCCAGCAGCCAAGTGGGAGGGGGTTATGGCTACACCTTC.

The chain carries TRBV5-1 and TRBJ2-7; weak D call: TRBD2 (6 bases). The germline V and J ends were trimmed by 3 bases and 3 bases, with 19 bases remaining between them. CDR3 size: 16 residues. Germline assignment: CDR1 SGHRS and CDR2 YFSETQ. In DNA, the CDR3 is TGCGCCAGCAGCTACGGGACTCCAGCACCTTTCTACGAGCAGTACTTC. It is translated as CASSYGTPAPFYEQYF.

The chain uses TRBV28 and TRBJ1-2, with TRBD1 matching 7 bases. The germline CDR1 and CDR2 sequences are MDHEN and SYDVKM. V trimming: 3 bases; J trimming: 0 bases; junction bases outside the gene matches: 1. The CDR3 runs to 14 residues. As DNA, the CDR3 is TGTGCCAGCAGTTTTAGGGGGCCTAACTATGGCTACACCTTC. Its protein product is CASSFRGPNYGYTF.